The table lists the clone carrying this T cell receptor (beta chain) with a count of one. Profiled with immunoSEQ multiplex PCR; TCRdb holds only in-frame clones, not every one. Of about 150,000 clones detected, roughly 90% appear once; the ten largest clones hold more than 3.5%. The data belong to a study of blood T cell repertoires in COVID-19. Study-wide background: The analysed material was cDNA or gDNA that came from T cells, B-cell-depleted T cells, or PBMCs.

Germline V gives CDR1 MNHNS, CDR2 SASEGT. The CDR3 contains 11 residues. Trimming removed 7 bases at V and 4 bases at J, with 5 bases between. Sequenced material: PBMCs or T cells enriched from blood (not recorded which). The chain carries TRBV6-1 and TRBJ1-3; D is uncertain. The TCR comes from a man aged 45-65 years who had recovered from COVID-19. Here the CDR3 reads CASTRGNTIYF. CDR3 DNA: TGTGCCAGCACGAGAGGAAACACCATATATTTT.